This T cell receptor beta chain was profiled in a study of blood T cell repertoires in COVID-19. Study-wide background: T cells, B-cell-depleted T cells, or PBMCs provided the cDNA or gDNA that served as material.

This clone appeared once. The assay was immunoSEQ multiplex PCR, and TCRdb's table has in-frame clones only and misses some. The sample has under 150,000 clones; more than 70% are singletons. Trimming at V came to 4 bases and at J to 5 bases, leaving 5 bases not matched to a gene. The V gene's germline CDR1 is SGDLS and CDR2 YYNGEE. The CDR3 is made up of 15 amino acids. A Seattle source enrolled patients during active infection and followed them longitudinally. This clonotype was obtained from a woman aged 55-70 years with COVID-19, enrolled during active disease. The rearrangement uses TRBV9 and TRBJ1-6; TRBD1 matches at 8 bases. The specimen was peripheral blood. CDR3 loop: CASSSGQVNNSPLHF. CDR3 DNA sequence: TGTGCCAGCAGCTCGGGACAGGTTAATAATTCACCCCTCCACTTT.